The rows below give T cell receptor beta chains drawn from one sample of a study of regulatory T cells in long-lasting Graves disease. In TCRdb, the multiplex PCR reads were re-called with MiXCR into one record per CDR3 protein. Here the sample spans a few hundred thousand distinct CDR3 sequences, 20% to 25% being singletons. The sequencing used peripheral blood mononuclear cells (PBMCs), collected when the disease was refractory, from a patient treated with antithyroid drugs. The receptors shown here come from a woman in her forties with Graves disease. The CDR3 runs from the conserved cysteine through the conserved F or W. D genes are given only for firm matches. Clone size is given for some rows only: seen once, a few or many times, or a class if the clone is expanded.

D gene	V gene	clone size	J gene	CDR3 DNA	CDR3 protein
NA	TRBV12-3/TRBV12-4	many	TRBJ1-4	TGTGCCAGCAGTACGACCGGATACCTTAATGAAAAACTGTTTTTT	CASSTTGYLNEKLFF
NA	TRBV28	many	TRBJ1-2	TGTGCCAGCAGCCCAGGTCGGGACCCTTGGGGCTACACCTTC	CASSPGRDPWGYTF
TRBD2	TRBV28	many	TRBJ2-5	TGTGCCAGCAGTCCTCAAGCGGGGATCGCAAGGGAGACCCAGTACTTC	CASSPQAGIARETQYF
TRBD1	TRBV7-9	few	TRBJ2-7	TGTGCCGCCGGCCCCCGGGACAGGAGCTACGAGCAGTACTTC	CAAGPRDRSYEQYF
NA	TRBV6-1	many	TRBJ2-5	TGTGCCAGCCGACCCTCCGGGCCTAGGGTGACCCAGTACTTC	CASRPSGPRVTQYF
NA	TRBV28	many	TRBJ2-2	TGTGCCAGCAGTTCAGGGTCAAACACCGGGGAGCTGTTTTTT	CASSSGSNTGELFF
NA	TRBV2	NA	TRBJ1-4	TGTGCCAGCAGTGTGGGGGAATGGGAAAAACTGTTTTTT	CASSVGEWEKLFF
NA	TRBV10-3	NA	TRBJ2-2	TGTGCCATCAGCCCCCTTAGCACCGGGGAGCTGTTTTTT	CAISPLSTGELFF
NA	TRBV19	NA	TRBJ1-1	TGTGCCAGTAGTCCGGGAGGGGCGAACACTGAAGCTTTCTTT	CASSPGGANTEAFF
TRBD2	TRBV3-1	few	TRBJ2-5	TGTGCCAGCACCCTCGAGGGAGGGCCTCGAGAGACCCAGTACTTC	CASTLEGGPRETQYF
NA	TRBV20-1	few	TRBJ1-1	TGCAGTGCTAGTGGAGACCGCAACACTGAAGCTTTCTTT	CSASGDRNTEAFF
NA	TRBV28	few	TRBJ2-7	TGTGCCAGCAGTTTCGGGCCTCTATACGAGCAGTACTTC	CASSFGPLYEQYF
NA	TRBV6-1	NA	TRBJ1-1	TGTGCCAGCAGTCCGCGGGCTTTCTTT	CASSPRAFF
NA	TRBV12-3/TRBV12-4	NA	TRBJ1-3	TGTGCCAGCAGTTTAGCGCACAGCGGAAACACCATATATTTT	CASSLAHSGNTIYF
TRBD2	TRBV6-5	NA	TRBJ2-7	TGTGCCAGCAGTTACGTGAGCGGGACGGGGCAGTACTTC	CASSYVSGTGQYF
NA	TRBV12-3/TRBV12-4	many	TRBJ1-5	TGTGCCAGCAGCGACGTTAGCAATCAGCCCCAGCATTTT	CASSDVSNQPQHF
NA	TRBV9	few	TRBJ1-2	TGTGCCAGCAGCGTAGGCCAGACTAATCGCTATGGCTACACCTTC	CASSVGQTNRYGYTF
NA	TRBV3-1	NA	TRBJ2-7	TGTGCCAGCAGCCTTCTAGGGAACTACGAGCAGTACTTC	CASSLLGNYEQYF
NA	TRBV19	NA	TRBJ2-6	TGTGCCAGTAGTATAGTTGACGCTGGGGCCAACGTCCTGACTTTC	CASSIVDAGANVLTF
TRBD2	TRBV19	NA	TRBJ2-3	TGTGCCAGTAGTTGGAGCGGGAAAACAGATACGCAGTATTTT	CASSWSGKTDTQYF
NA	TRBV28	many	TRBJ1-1	TGTGCCAGCGAGGTGAACACTGAAGCTTTCTTT	CASEVNTEAFF
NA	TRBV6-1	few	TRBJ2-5	TGTGCCAGCAGTGAAGGCCTCTTCCAAGAGACCCAGTACTTC	CASSEGLFQETQYF
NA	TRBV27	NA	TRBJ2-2	TGTGCCAGCAGTACATATGTAACTGGGGCCGAAAGCGGGGAGCTGTTTTTT	CASSTYVTGAESGELFF
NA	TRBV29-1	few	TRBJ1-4	TGCAGCGTTGAAAGGGGTTCCTGGGGGTGTGAAAAACTGTTTTTT	CSVERGSWGCEKLFF
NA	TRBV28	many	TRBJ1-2	TGTGCCAGCAGAGCCGCGGACGGCTATGGCTACACCTTC	CASRAADGYGYTF
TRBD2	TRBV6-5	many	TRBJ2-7	TGTGCCAGCAGTTCCCAGACTAGCGTCTTCTACGAGCAGTACTTC	CASSSQTSVFYEQYF
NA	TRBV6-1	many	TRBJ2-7	TGTGCCAGCACTCAAGCTCCTACCAAATCCTACGAGCAGTACTTC	CASTQAPTKSYEQYF
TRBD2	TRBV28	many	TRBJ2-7	TGTGCCAGCAGTGATAGCGGGAGGGCTGACGAGCAGTACTTC	CASSDSGRADEQYF
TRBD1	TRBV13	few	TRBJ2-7	TGTGCCAGCAGCCCGGGACAGGGATGGAGTGGGCAGTACTTC	CASSPGQGWSGQYF
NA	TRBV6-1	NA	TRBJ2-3	TGTGCCAGCAGTCAGAAGTCCACAGATACGCAGTATTTT	CASSQKSTDTQYF
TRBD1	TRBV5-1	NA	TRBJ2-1	TGCGCCAGCACCCTCCGGGACAGGGGAGTTGATGAGCAGTTCTTC	CASTLRDRGVDEQFF
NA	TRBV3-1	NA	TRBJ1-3	TGTGCCAGCAGCCGGTCTGGAAACACCATATATTTT	CASSRSGNTIYF
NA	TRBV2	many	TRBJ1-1	TGTGCCAGCAGTGAGGGACTCCCGAACACTGAAGCTTTCTTT	CASSEGLPNTEAFF
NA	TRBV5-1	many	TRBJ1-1	TGCGCCAGCAGCTTGGCCAGGGCCACTGAAGCTTTCTTT	CASSLARATEAFF
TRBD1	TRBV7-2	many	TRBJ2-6	TGTGCCAGCAGGGGGACAGGGTACGCCTCTGGGGCCAACGTCCTGACTTTC	CASRGTGYASGANVLTF
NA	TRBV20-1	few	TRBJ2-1	TGCAGTGCTAGAGGGCGACAAGCCCTCGGGCGAAATGAGCAGTTCTTC	CSARGRQALGRNEQFF
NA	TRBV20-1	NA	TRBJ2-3	TGCAGTGCACCACCTTCCGGGTTCACAGATACGCAGTATTTT	CSAPPSGFTDTQYF
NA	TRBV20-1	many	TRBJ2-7	TGCAGTGCTAGCAGGGTTTACTCCTACGAGCAGTACTTC	CSASRVYSYEQYF
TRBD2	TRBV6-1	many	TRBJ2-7	TGTGCCAGCAGTGAGCGTAGCGGGACCCTCTACGAGCAGTACTTC	CASSERSGTLYEQYF
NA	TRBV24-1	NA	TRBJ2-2	TGTGCCACCAATCCAGGGACTTCGAACACCGGGGAGCTGCTTTTT	CATNPGTSNTGELLF
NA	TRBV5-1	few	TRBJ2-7	TGCGCCAGCAGCTTCGGATTGGGACTTCAATACGAGCAGTACTTC	CASSFGLGLQYEQYF
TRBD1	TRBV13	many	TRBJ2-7	TGTGCCAGCAGCTTATACAGGGGGGCATCCTACGAGCAGTACTTC	CASSLYRGASYEQYF
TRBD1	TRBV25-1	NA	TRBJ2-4	TGTGCCAGCACCGGACAGGGGGGACCCAAAAACATTCAGTACTTC	CASTGQGGPKNIQYF
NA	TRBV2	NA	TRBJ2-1	TGTGCCAGCAGTGACGGGAAAGGAACCTACAATGAGCAGTTCTTC	CASSDGKGTYNEQFF
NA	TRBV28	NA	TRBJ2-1	TGTGCCAGCAGTTTACCCCTCCGAGGGGAGCAGTTCTTC	CASSLPLRGEQFF
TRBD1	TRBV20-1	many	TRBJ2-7	TGCAGTGCTGGGACAGGGGGAGGGGAGCAGTACTTC	CSAGTGGGEQYF
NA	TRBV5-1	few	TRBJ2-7	TGCGCCAGCAGCTTAAGGGACTCCAGCTCCTACGAGCAGTATTTC	CASSLRDSSSYEQYF
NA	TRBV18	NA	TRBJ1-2	TGTGCCAGCTCACCCGACAGCTACAATGGCTACACCTTC	CASSPDSYNGYTF
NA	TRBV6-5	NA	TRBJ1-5	TGTGCCAGCAGTTACTCCGCGACAGTAGGCAATCAGCCCCAGCATTTT	CASSYSATVGNQPQHF
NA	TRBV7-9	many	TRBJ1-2	TGTGCCAGCAGCCATTTCGGCACCTATGGCTACACCTTC	CASSHFGTYGYTF
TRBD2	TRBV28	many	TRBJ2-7	TGTGCCAGCAGTACACTAGCGGATTCCTACGAGCAGTACTTC	CASSTLADSYEQYF
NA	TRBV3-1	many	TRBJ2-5	TGTGCCAGCAGCCCAAATCCCGGGACTTTGAAAGAGACCCAGTACTTC	CASSPNPGTLKETQYF
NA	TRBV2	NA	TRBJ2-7	TGTGCCAGCCGCCTCGGGGGATTGAGGGGTTACGAGCAGTACTTC	CASRLGGLRGYEQYF
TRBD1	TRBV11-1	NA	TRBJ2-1	TGTGCCAGCAGCGCGGGACAGGGACCCTACAATGAGCAGTTCTTC	CASSAGQGPYNEQFF
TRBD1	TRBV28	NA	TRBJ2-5	TGTGCCAGCAGCGTCCGACAGGGAAGATGGACCCAGTACTTC	CASSVRQGRWTQYF